The sequence of this TCR beta chain was determined in a study of cytomegalovirus exposure and HLA in healthy donors (dated by TCRdb to about 2017). With regard to the full study: An earlier analysis of several hundred of the donors reported roughly 300 Gb of sequence data and 120 million or so unique TCR beta sequences from 150 million to 200 million T cells. Approximately 310 gigabases of sequencing data and approximately 80 million unique TCR sequences were included in an early release covering 500 to 750 HLA-typed donors. Of the roughly 400 genotyped donors, about 80% fell in the genetic ancestry cluster associated with self-reported Caucasian donors. The study aimed to test whether cataloging public T cell receptors could reveal signatures of past pathogen exposure. The T cell repertoires of 666 subjects were profiled by immunosequencing and related to cytomegalovirus serostatus. In addition to the first cohort of 650 to 750 subjects, a separate validation cohort of approximately 130 different subjects was used. High-throughput TCR immunosequencing, statistical association of individual TCRs with disease status, and machine learning were combined to predict cytomegalovirus infection status. To study patterns of TCR occurrence, a later analysis re-analyzed previously published TCR beta repertoires from 600 to 750 donors and added high-resolution HLA genotyping. Rather than using new phenotypic data, the later analysis identified candidate immune exposures from TCR beta sequences and from how often those sequences occurred across donors. An earlier analysis of some 500 of the donors applied high-throughput TCR beta sequencing to assess whether each TCR beta V gene segment acted as functional or pseudogenic. Donor age, sex, ethnicity and CMV serostatus were compiled together with the repertoire data. Genome-wide SNP genotypes for about 60% of the roughly 670 donors were used in a later genetic analysis, which treated that subset as a discovery cohort. All discovery cohort repertoires had been generated on a single sequencing platform. Class I and class II HLA loci were covered by the typing at four-digit resolution. Typing coverage differed by locus: A, B, C, DRB1 and DQB1 were typed in roughly 620-630 donors, DQA1 in 500 to 550, DPA1 in approximately 610, and DPB1 in 450 to 490. Roughly five DR-DQ haplotypes were handled as single units for association and clustering because linkage in the cohort was strong. Among 398 genotyped donors of the cohort, an average of approximately 200,000 unique TCR beta nucleotide sequences was sequenced per donor, of which about 20% were non-productive. Broader findings and caveats from the paper: According to a later analysis, most CMV-associated TCR beta chains appeared to be HLA-restricted, and the HLA associations seemed to be driven largely by CMV exposure. In a later analysis, TCR association rates were found to vary across HLA loci, with the most associated TCRs seen for DRB1 alleles and the fewest for HLA-C alleles. Because some donors lacked HLA typing at each locus, the association tests relied only on the typed subset. Over 15 rarely observed V segments, including chromosome 9 orphons, were excluded from the earlier analysis of a few hundred of the donors because counts were too low. A further reported finding was that TCR beta sequences accurately predicted the HLA-A and HLA-B alleles for most subjects in the first cohort. Some IMGT-functional V segments, including TRBV6-2 and TRBV6-3, could not be told apart with the 87-base-pair reads, so those segments were excluded. In the study, roughly 160 TCR beta chains were listed as associated with cytomegalovirus. Three of the identified cytomegalovirus-associated TCR beta chains were confirmed in vitro to be specific for cytomegalovirus antigens. Immune exposure information for the cohort was limited to CMV serostatus. Cytomegalovirus status was reported to be diagnosed by the classifier with high specificity and sensitivity in both the original and validation cohorts. While some public TCRs were present in many individuals, most TCR sequences turned up only very rarely across donors. Correlated functional status among segregating V segments might be attributable to linkage disequilibrium, but an unknown experimental factor could not be ruled out. In an earlier analysis of about 600 of the donors, most TCR beta V segments appeared in productive rearrangements about 87% or about 30% of the time, broadly matching IMGT annotations. The authors suggested that the approach could potentially be generalized to other disease states and immunological phenotypes. A cluster of highly shared sequence variants was judged likely to be a technical artifact of the sequencing pipeline. In a later genetic analysis, fewer N-insertions in productive TCRs were reported among donors in an Asian-associated ancestry cluster than the roughly 710-donor mean. A later genetic analysis associated a missense DCLRE1C variant with V-gene and J-gene trimming of TCR beta chains, and an independent cohort replicated the association. Roughly uniform sequencing depth across donors was assumed in presence/absence analyses, although this assumption may not hold. A later analysis associated about 17,000 TCR beta sequences with specific HLA alleles at a false discovery rate of 0.05. Compared with equally common non-associated chains, HLA-associated TCR beta chains in a later analysis were more clonally expanded and had lower generation probabilities. In this cohort, only TCR beta chains were sequenced, and detectable features were limited by the absence of alpha or paired-chain data. When HLA alleles, especially DR and DQ, strongly co-occurred, attributing TCR associations to individual alleles was difficult. In a later analysis, several top co-occurrence clusters were reported to appear linked to parvovirus B19, influenza, CMV and Epstein-Barr virus.

The CDR3, from cysteine to phenylalanine, totals 15 residues. Just the 45-base CDR3 DNA is kept, in frame starting at base 1. V sheds 2 bases and J sheds 0 bases, leaving 10 bases between their ends. Via the germline V gene (reference sequence), CDR1 is SSHAT and CDR2 FNYEAQ. To note about this clone: No cognate antigen has been identified for it.

The cohort comprised around 700 healthy bone marrow donors. At the time of sampling, every cohort member was nominally healthy, though immune exposures that went unrecorded were likely present. The donor tested CMV seropositive, placing the donor among the roughly 300 seropositive members of the cohort. A peripheral blood sample was collected from each donor, and TCR beta sequencing was performed on peripheral blood mononuclear cells. Genomic DNA was extracted from the blood cell samples with the Qiagen DNeasy Blood Extraction Kit. Library preparation used the immunoSEQ multiplex PCR assay. For the multiplex PCR, a mixture combining 60 forward primers for TCR Vbeta segments and 13 reverse primers for TCR Jbeta segments was used. The CDR3 region of rearranged TCR beta genes was amplified from genomic DNA with a multiplex PCR assay. On the Illumina HiSeq System, the amplified TCR beta libraries were sequenced as 87-base-pair reads. The original pipeline was this. In a later analysis, tens of millions of unique TCR beta chains were counted across the roughly 700 repertoires, and about 9.9 million of these chains were shared by at least two donors. To remove PCR and sequencing errors, raw reads were error-corrected and collapsed into unique sequences using a nearest-neighbor algorithm that merged closely related sequences. CDR3 sequences were aligned to IMGT reference sequences to assign V, D and J gene segments. For a sequence to be retained, a match of at least six nucleotides to both a V gene segment and a J gene segment was required. A rearrangement counted as productive if the CDR3 had no stop codons and remained in frame with V and J, and every other rearrangement counted as non-productive. CDR3 was defined by IMGT convention, running from the second conserved V-encoded cysteine to the conserved J-encoded phenylalanine. Sequences without an unambiguous match to a single V gene segment were excluded from the earlier analysis of 450 to 650 of the donors. An earlier analysis of 550 to 650 of the donors classified V segments as functional when productive rearrangements were above 56.7% and as segregating when the standard deviation between donors was above 5%. To diagnose cytomegalovirus status from the catalog of TCR beta chain sequences, a statistical classification framework was built. In a later analysis, TCR nucleotide sequences were compared against IMGT/GENE-DB human TR gene sequences so that V and J genes could be assigned. A later analysis assigned CDR3 sequences and most-parsimonious VDJ recombination scenarios with the TCRdist pipeline. A later analysis defined each TCR beta chain by its CDR3 amino acid sequence plus V-gene family, and excluded reads lacking a unique V-gene family. A later analysis removed 500 to 600 highly shared, low-generation-probability nucleotide sequences to deal with suspected cross-contamination and a sequencing artifact. For each public chain, a later analysis derived a clonal expansion index from normalized ranks of inferred template counts within each repertoire. Generation probabilities in a later analysis came from a VDJ recombination model fitted to out-of-frame rearrangements, and those results were checked against IGoR. Hypergeometric tests were used in a later analysis to score TCR-TCR, TCR-HLA and TCR-CMV co-occurrence, with a repertoire-size bias correction applied to the TCR pairs. False discovery rates were estimated in a later analysis by permuting HLA or CMV assignments 20 times. In a later analysis, co-occurring TCRs were grouped with DBSCAN, and TCRdist sequence similarity was added when clustering was performed within HLA-allele-positive subsets. Co-occurrence clustering excluded repertoires with fewer than 30,000 or more than 120,000 public chains, plus five with anomalous nucleotide sharing. Held by TCRdb, this immuneACCESS table contains in-frame sequences only and omits some clones. Under half of the omission traces to an unresolved V gene where checked; the cause of the rest is unknown. The D gene and trimming were derived from the DNA, and the V and J assignments and clone size from that table. This sample's table contains tens of thousands of clones. 4.5% to 6.5% of the sample is held by the ten biggest clonotypes.

Sequenced input: PBMCs. The rearrangement combines TRBV7-7 with TRBJ2-5, with a tentative D gene TRBD2 over 6 matching bases. This clonotype was sampled from a woman aged 40 to 49 in good health and CMV-seropositive. The CDR3 has the sequence CASSLIPGDQETQYF. The DNA sequence is TGTGCCAGCAGCTTAATTCCGGGGGACCAAGAGACCCAGTACTTC.